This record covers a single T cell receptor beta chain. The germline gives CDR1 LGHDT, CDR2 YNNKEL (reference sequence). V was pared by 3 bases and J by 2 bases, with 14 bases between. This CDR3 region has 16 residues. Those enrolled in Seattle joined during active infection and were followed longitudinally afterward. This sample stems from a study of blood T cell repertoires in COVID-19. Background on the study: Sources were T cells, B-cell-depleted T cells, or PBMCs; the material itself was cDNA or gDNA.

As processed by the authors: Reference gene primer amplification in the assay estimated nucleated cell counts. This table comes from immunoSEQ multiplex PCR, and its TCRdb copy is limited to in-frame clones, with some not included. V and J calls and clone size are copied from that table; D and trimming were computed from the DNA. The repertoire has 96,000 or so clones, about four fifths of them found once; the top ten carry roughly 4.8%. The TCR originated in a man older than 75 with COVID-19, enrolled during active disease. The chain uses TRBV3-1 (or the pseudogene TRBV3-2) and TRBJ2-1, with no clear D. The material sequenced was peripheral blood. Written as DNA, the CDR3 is TGTGCCAGCAGCCACGCATCGGGTCCGACCTACAATGAGCAGTTCTTC. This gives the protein CASSHASGPTYNEQFF.